This entry describes one TCR beta chain. Its antigen is still unknown. This sample was taken from a study of T cells in localized non-small cell lung cancer. Findings and caveats of the study: When the top 100 tumor clones were examined, a median about 60 of them also appeared in the adjacent lung, which was paired and uninvolved. Longer survival (overall) was linked to higher T cell density in blood. Heterogeneity cannot be ruled out, as sequencing used one tumor region only. Measurement of T cell clonality placed uninvolved adjacent lung highest, above the level in tumor.

The protocol was immunoSEQ multiplex PCR, while the TCRdb copy is restricted to in-frame clones and leaves out a portion. The data hold about 41,000 clones, with roughly 80% observed a single time. CDR3 length: 11 amino acids. The V gene lost 2 bases and the J gene lost 6 bases, with 4 bases spanning the gap. Per germline, CDR1 MGHDK and CDR2 SYGVNS. The gene calls are TRBV25-1 and TRBJ1-2; D is unresolved. This specimen consisted of PBMCs, obtained before any cancer treatment. This TCR derives from a man aged 35 to 69 with stage II lung adenocarcinoma. CDR3 bases: TGTGCCAGCAGTGAAAGGGATGGCTACACCTTC. This encodes CASSERDGYTF.